This TCR beta chain was captured by sequencing in a study of blood T cells in healthy people across ages. General study points: Older age went with lower TCR beta diversity per million T cells, in a roughly linear way. The study could not conclusively compare naive and antigen-experienced cells, given its unsorted PBMCs.

To note about this clonotype: What it binds is unknown.

It was with a sample-barcoded 5' primer and a J-beta primer mix that a second PCR of roughly 7 to 11 cycles was run. Each TCR beta cDNA got a 12-nucleotide random molecular identifier. TCRdb re-called the 5' RACE reads with MiXCR, one entry per CDR3 protein. The table has roughly 790,000 distinct CDR3 sequences, 40% to 45% seen once. The sample taken for sequencing was blood. The TCR was taken from a woman aged 55-69 years in good health.

CDR3 amino acids: CASSLNRGRDGELFF. Here the CDR3 DNA reads TGTGCCAGCAGTTTAAACAGGGGGCGGGACGGGGAGCTGTTTTTT. This sequence joins TRBV27 and TRBJ2-2; 9 bases match TRBD1. The V and J ends lost 2 bases and 7 bases, in that order; junction bases with no gene match: 5. The CDR3 has 15 amino acids. Germline CDR1 reads MNHEY; CDR2 reads SMNVEV (reference sequence).